The subject of this entry is one T cell receptor beta chain. Its antigen is unknown. Assay used: immunoSEQ multiplex PCR; TCRdb lists only in-frame clones, some missing. The sample includes roughly 12,000 clones, 33% seen only once; the top ten take just over 15%. This sample was included in a study of radiation and T cells in renal cell carcinoma. Germline CDR1 is SGHTA and CDR2 is FQGNSA. This CDR3 is 14 amino acids long. With 6 bases clipped from V and 5 bases from J, the junction kept 8 bases outside the gene matches. As for treatment: 15 Gy SBRT to primary tumor, nephrectomy 4 weeks later. Notes on the study in general: Top 100 clonotypes averaged approximately 50% in irradiated versus roughly 43% in nephrectomy-only tumors.

This clonotype was sampled from a man aged 55 to 70 with renal cell carcinoma. Sequences were derived from tumor tissue, sampled from a patient whose treatment included radiotherapy and nephrectomy. The J gene is TRBJ2-5, the V gene TRBV7-2, with 8 bases lining up with TRBD2. CDR3 coding DNA: TGTGCCAGCAGATCGGGACTAGAGGGGGAGACCCAGTACTTC. Translation gives CASRSGLEGETQYF. Full variable domain (missing parts from reference TRBV7-2 and TRBJ2-5): GAGVSQSPSNKVTEKGKDVELRCDPISGHTALYWYRQSLGQGLEFLIYFQGNSAPDKSGLPSDRFSAERTGGSVSTLTIQRTQQEDSAVYLCASRSGLEGETQYFGPGTRLLVL.